This TCR beta chain was obtained from a study of cytomegalovirus exposure and HLA in healthy donors. Study in general: A prior study identified approximately 120 million unique TCR beta sequences from about 200 million T cells.

It was with 60 Vbeta and 13 Jbeta primers that the PCR ran. Clones were read by immunoSEQ multiplex PCR, and TCRdb kept only the in-frame ones, dropping some. The table lists about 210,000 clones, approximately 81% of them singletons. Sequenced: PBMCs. The receptor was derived from a man aged 25-45 years in good health and CMV-seronegative.

CDR3 DNA sequence: TGCAGTGCTACCTCCGGCGGGGAGCTGTTTTTT. This gives the protein CSATSGGELFF. The chain employs TRBV20-1 and TRBJ2-2; no reliable D call. Germline CDR1 DFQATT, CDR2 SNEGSKA (reference sequence). V was pared by 4 bases and J by 7 bases, with 7 bases between. The CDR3 is 11 amino acids.